This is a list of T cell receptor beta chains from one sample in a study of Graves' ophthalmopathy and Graves' hyperthyroidism. TCRdb re-analysed the multiplex PCR reads in MiXCR, keeping a single row per CDR3 protein. In the table there are hundreds of thousands of distinct CDR3 sequences, approximately 21% of which are singletons. Sequencing was carried out using peripheral blood. The receptors originated from a woman between 18 and 30 years old with stable Graves' hyperthyroidism. Both conserved end residues are part of each CDR3. The order of the fields is J gene, V gene, D gene, clone size, CDR3 DNA, CDR3 protein. A D gene is named only where the DNA matches it firmly. Clone size, where shown, is once, few, many, or a class for clones that have expanded.

>TRBJ2-7|TRBV6-4|TRBD2|many
TGTGCCAGCAGTGACTTGGGACTACCGTACTCCTACGAGCAGTACTTC
CASSDLGLPYSYEQYF
>TRBJ1-6|TRBV30|NA|many
TGTGCCTGGAGTTTAGGGGGGCGTTCACCCCTCCACTTT
CAWSLGGRSPLHF
>TRBJ1-2|TRBV11-1|NA|many
TGTGCCAGCAGCCCAGGGACGCTTTGGGCTGCGGATGGCTACACCTTC
CASSPGTLWAADGYTF
>TRBJ1-6|TRBV4-1|NA|many
TGCGCCAGCAGCCAGAGGGACGGAAATTCACCCCTCCACTTT
CASSQRDGNSPLHF
>TRBJ2-7|TRBV20-1|TRBD1|many
TGCAGTGCTGAACAGGGGACAGGGTCTTACGAGCAGTACTTC
CSAEQGTGSYEQYF
>TRBJ2-2|TRBV5-1|NA|many
TGCGCCAGCAGCTCGTCCTCGCAGAACACCGGGGAGCTGTTTTTT
CASSSSSQNTGELFF
>TRBJ1-1|TRBV5-1|TRBD1|many
TGCGCCAGCAGCGGAATGGACAGGGGGCACGCTTTCTTT
CASSGMDRGHAFF
>TRBJ1-5|TRBV30|TRBD1|NA
TGTGCCTGGAGAGGGACAGGGGACAATCAGCCCCAGCATTTT
CAWRGTGDNQPQHF
>TRBJ1-1|TRBV20-1|TRBD1|many
TGCAGTGCTGATGAGGGGGCAATGAACACTGAAGCTTTCTTT
CSADEGAMNTEAFF
>TRBJ1-1|TRBV20-1|NA|many
TGCAGTGCTAGGTGGGGGAGGAACACTGAAGCTTTCTTT
CSARWGRNTEAFF
>TRBJ2-7|TRBV20-1|NA|many
TGCAGTGCTAGAGATTGGCAGAAGGGCTACGAGCAGTACTTC
CSARDWQKGYEQYF
>TRBJ2-5|TRBV5-5|TRBD2|NA
TGTGCCAGCAGCTTGATAGCGGGAGGTTCGGAGACCCAGTACTTC
CASSLIAGGSETQYF
>TRBJ2-2|TRBV25-1|NA|many
TGTGCCAGCAGTGAATATGCCCATAGACAGAGTAACACCGGGGAGCTGTTTTTT
CASSEYAHRQSNTGELFF
>TRBJ2-7|TRBV19|TRBD1|many
TGTGCCAGTAGTATGCCCGGGACAGCCTACGAGCAGTACTTC
CASSMPGTAYEQYF
>TRBJ2-5|TRBV7-9|TRBD1|many
TGTGCCAGCAGCTCTACCGGGACAGGTGGAGAGACCCAGTACTTC
CASSSTGTGGETQYF